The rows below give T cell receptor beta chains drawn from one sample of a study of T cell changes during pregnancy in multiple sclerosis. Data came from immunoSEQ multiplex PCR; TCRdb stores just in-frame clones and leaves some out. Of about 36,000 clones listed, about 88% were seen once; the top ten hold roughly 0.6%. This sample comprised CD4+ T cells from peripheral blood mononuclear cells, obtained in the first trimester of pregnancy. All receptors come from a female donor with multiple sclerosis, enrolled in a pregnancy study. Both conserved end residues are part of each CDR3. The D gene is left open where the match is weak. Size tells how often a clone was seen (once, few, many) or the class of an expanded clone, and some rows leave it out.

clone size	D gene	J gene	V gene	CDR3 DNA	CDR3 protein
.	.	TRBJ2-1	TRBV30	TGTGCCTGGAGTGTACCCCCTAGAATTGAGCAGTTCTTC	CAWSVPPRIEQFF
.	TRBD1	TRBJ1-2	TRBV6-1	TGTGCCACCACGCCGGGACAGGGGGCACCCTATGGCTACACCTTC	CATTPGQGAPYGYTF
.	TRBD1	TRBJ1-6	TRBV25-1	TGTGCCAGCAGTGAATCTGAGACAGGGCTTAATTCACCCCTCCACTTT	CASSESETGLNSPLHF
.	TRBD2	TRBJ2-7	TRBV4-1	TGCGCCAGCAGCCAAGATGCGGTTGGCGGGGGGGCCAACGAGCAGTACTTC	CASSQDAVGGGANEQYF
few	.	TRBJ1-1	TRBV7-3	TGTGCCAGCAGCTTTTTACAGGGAGACACTGAAGCTTTCTTT	CASSFLQGDTEAFF
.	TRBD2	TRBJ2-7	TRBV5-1	TGCGCCAGCAGTTTTACTTTCGGACTAGCGGAGAGCAACGAGCAGTACTTC	CASSFTFGLAESNEQYF
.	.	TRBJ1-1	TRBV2	TGTGCCAGTTTCAAGAACACTGAAGCTTTCTTT	CASFKNTEAFF
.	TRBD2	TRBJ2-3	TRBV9	TGTGCCAGCAGCGTAGGCGGAGCGGGAGGGTTTCGTGATACGCAGTATTTT	CASSVGGAGGFRDTQYF
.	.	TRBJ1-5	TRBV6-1	TGTGCCAGCAGTGAAGCGCTCAGGGGCTATCAGCCCCAGCATTTT	CASSEALRGYQPQHF
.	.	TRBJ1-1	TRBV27	TGTGCCAGCAAGCTGATGGGCTTCGGTGAAGCTTTCTTT	CASKLMGFGEAFF
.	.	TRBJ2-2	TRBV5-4	TGTGCCAGCAGCGAGGGGACTCTACGGACCGGGGAGCTGTTTTTT	CASSEGTLRTGELFF
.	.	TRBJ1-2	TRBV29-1	TGCAGCGTCGAGGTCGCAGGGGCTAACTATGGCTACACCTTC	CSVEVAGANYGYTF
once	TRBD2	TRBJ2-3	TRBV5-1	TGCGCCAGCAGCTTAAGTCTTACGACTAGCGAGGTGGATACGCAGTATTTT	CASSLSLTTSEVDTQYF
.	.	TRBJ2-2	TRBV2	TGTGCCAGCAAGGAGGGTTCAGGCACCGGGGAGCTGTTTTTT	CASKEGSGTGELFF
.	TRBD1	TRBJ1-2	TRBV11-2	TGTGCCAGCAGCTCGCTAACAGGGGTCTATGGCTACACCTTC	CASSSLTGVYGYTF
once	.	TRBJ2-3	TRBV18	TGTGCCAGCTCACCGGAGGGAAGCACAGATACGCAGTATTTT	CASSPEGSTDTQYF
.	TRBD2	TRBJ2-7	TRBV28	TGTGCCAGCAGTTTAGTGGGCGGGAGCTTGAACGAGCAGTACTTC	CASSLVGGSLNEQYF
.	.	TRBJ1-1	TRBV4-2	TGTGCCAGCAGCCAAGTCGAGGGAAGTGGGTCGACTGAAGCTTTCTTT	CASSQVEGSGSTEAFF
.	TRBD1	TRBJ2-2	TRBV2	TGTGCCATGAACCCGGGACAGATCGGGGAGCTGTTTTTT	CAMNPGQIGELFF
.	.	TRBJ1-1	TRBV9	TGTGCCAGCAGCGCCGCGGGGGGGACTGAAGCTTTCTTT	CASSAAGGTEAFF
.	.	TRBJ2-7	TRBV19	TGTGCCAGTAGCGGACCTTCGGGGGACGAGCAGTACTTC	CASSGPSGDEQYF
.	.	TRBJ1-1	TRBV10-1	TGCGCCAGCAGTGAGTCGAAGTTTGGCGGCCAGAACACTGAAGCTTTCTTT	CASSESKFGGQNTEAFF
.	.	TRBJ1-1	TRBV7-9	TGTGCCAGCAGCTTGGGAGGTTCAAACACTGAAGCTTTCTTT	CASSLGGSNTEAFF
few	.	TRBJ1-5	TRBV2	TGTGCCAGCACTGGAGTGGTTAAGGCCCAGCATTTT	CASTGVVKAQHF
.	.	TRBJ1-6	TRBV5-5	TGTGCCAGCAGCTTGGGCGGGGCAAATAATTCACCCCTCCACTTT	CASSLGGANNSPLHF
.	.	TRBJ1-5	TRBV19	TGTGCCAGTAGCTGGACAGTCCAGAATCAGCCCCAGCATTTT	CASSWTVQNQPQHF
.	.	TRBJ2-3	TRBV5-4	TGTGCCAGCAGCTTGGCCGGGGGAAGCACAGATACGCAGTATTTT	CASSLAGGSTDTQYF
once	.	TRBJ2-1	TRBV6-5	TGTGCCAGCAGTTACTCCCGAGCCGAATACAATGAGCAGTTCTTC	CASSYSRAEYNEQFF
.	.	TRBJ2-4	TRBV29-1	TGCAGCGGCTCAGGTTCTAACATTCAGTACTTC	CSGSGSNIQYF
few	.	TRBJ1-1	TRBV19	TGTGCCAGTAGTTCACAGGGTTGGACTGAAGCTTTCTTT	CASSSQGWTEAFF
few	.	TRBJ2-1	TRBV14	TGTGCCAGCAGTAAGGGGATATTCAATGAGCAGTTCTTC	CASSKGIFNEQFF
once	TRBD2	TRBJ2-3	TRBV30	TGTGCCTGGAGTAAAGGGCCGGGACTAGCGGGGGGCACAGATACGCAGTATTTT	CAWSKGPGLAGGTDTQYF
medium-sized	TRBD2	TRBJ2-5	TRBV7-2	TGTGCCAGCAGCTTAACCTGGGGGGGTCAAGAGACCCAGTACTTC	CASSLTWGGQETQYF
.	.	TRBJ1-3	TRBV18	TGTGCCAGCTCACCACGGGTTTTGGAGGGTCATCGCGGAAACACCATATATTTT	CASSPRVLEGHRGNTIYF
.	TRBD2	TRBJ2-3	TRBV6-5	TGTGCCAGCAGTACAATACTAGCGGGCACAGATACGCAGTATTTT	CASSTILAGTDTQYF
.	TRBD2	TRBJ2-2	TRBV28	TGTGCCAGCAGTTTATGGAGACTAGCGGGAGGACCCGGGGAGCTGTTTTTT	CASSLWRLAGGPGELFF
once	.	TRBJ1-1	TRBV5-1	TGCGCCAGCAGCTTCGGGGGCACTGAAGCTTTCTTT	CASSFGGTEAFF
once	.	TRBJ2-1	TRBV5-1	TGCGCCAGCAGCTTGACTAGCTCACGGGGCAATGAGCAGTTCTTC	CASSLTSSRGNEQFF
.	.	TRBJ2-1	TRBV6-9	TGTGCCAGCAGTTACTTTCCAGGGTCGAACAATGAGCAGTTCTTC	CASSYFPGSNNEQFF
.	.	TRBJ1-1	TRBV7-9	TGTGCCCCCGGGGAAGGTTCTGAAGCTTTCTTT	CAPGEGSEAFF
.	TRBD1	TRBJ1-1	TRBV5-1	TGCGCCAGCAAGCCGGCCACGGACAGGGGGAACACTGAAGCTTTCTTT	CASKPATDRGNTEAFF
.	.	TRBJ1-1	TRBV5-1	TGCGCCAGCAGCTTAGGGGATACTGAAGCTTTCTTT	CASSLGDTEAFF
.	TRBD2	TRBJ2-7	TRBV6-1	TGTGCCAGCAGTGGCTTAGCGGGAGGGCTCGAGCAGTACTTC	CASSGLAGGLEQYF
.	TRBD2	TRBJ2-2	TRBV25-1	TGTGCCAGCAGTGCCGGGGGGGGAGCGAACACCGGGGAGCTGTTTTTT	CASSAGGGANTGELFF
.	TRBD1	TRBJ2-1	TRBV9	TGTGCCAGCAGCGTAGGACAGGGCTCCTACAATGAGCAGTTCTTC	CASSVGQGSYNEQFF
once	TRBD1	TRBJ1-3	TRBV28	TGTGCCAGCAGTTTGCCCGGGACAGCGGGAAACACCATATATTTT	CASSLPGTAGNTIYF
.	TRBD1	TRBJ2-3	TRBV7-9	TGTGCCAGCAGCTTAAAAACGACAGGGACGGCTGATACGCAGTATTTT	CASSLKTTGTADTQYF
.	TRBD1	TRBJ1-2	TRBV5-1	TGCGCCAGCAGCTTGTTTTCCGGGACAGGCTATGGCTACACCTTC	CASSLFSGTGYGYTF
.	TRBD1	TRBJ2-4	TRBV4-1	TGCGCCAGCAGCCAAGTTACAGGGGAAAACATTCAGTACTTC	CASSQVTGENIQYF
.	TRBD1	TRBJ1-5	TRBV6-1	TGTGCCAGCAGTGTCCGGGACAGGGGAGCGATTTGGCAGCCCCAGCATTTT	CASSVRDRGAIWQPQHF
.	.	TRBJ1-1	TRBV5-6	TGTGCCAGCAGCTTGGAGGGGTCGGACACTGAAGCTTTCTTT	CASSLEGSDTEAFF
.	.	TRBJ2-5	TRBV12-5	TGTGCTAGTTCCCCACTAGGGGGAGAGACCCAGTACTTC	CASSPLGGETQYF
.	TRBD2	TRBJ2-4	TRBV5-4	TGTGCCAGCAGCCCCGGGGGGGACTTAGCCAAAAACATTCAGTACTTC	CASSPGGDLAKNIQYF
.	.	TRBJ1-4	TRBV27	TGTGCCAGCAGTCGGGGTGGGGGCCTAACTAATGAAAAACTGTTTTTT	CASSRGGGLTNEKLFF
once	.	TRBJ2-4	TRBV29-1	TGCAGCGTTGGAGGTACTGCAGGGGACATTCAGTACTTC	CSVGGTAGDIQYF
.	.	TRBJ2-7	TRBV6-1	TGTGCCAGCAGTACAGGGTACGAGCAGTACTTC	CASSTGYEQYF
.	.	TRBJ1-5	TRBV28	TGTGCCAGCAGCAGCGACAGCTTCAATCAGCCCCAGCATTTT	CASSSDSFNQPQHF
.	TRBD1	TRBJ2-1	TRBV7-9	TGTGCCAGCAGTGCACGGGACAGGAGTTACAATGAGCAGTTCTTC	CASSARDRSYNEQFF
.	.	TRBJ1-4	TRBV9	TGTGCCAGCAGCGTAGGAATGGGGCGAGGTGAAAAACTGTTTTTT	CASSVGMGRGEKLFF
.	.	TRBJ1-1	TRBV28	TGTGCCACCCTAGGGGGGGTGAACACTGAAGCTTTCTTT	CATLGGVNTEAFF